What follows are 15 T cell receptor beta chains derived from one specimen sequenced in a study of T cells in Graves' hyperthyroidism and ophthalmopathy. RNA transcripts served as the template for amplifying TCR beta CDR3 regions. First-round RT-PCR of the TCR CDR3 relied on the HTBI primer set. Using its own MiXCR run on the multiplex PCR reads, TCRdb lists one record per CDR3 protein. Among about 680,000 distinct CDR3 sequences listed, around 40% were seen once. Sequenced: blood. Every receptor here comes from a woman aged 40 to 50 with Graves' hyperthyroidism.

The rearrangement joins TRBV7-3 to TRBJ2-5, with no clear D. Per the germline V gene, CDR1 is SGHTA and CDR2 is FQGTGA. V was shortened by 4 bases and J by 3 bases, with 9 bases between the two germline ends. This CDR3 contains 13 residues. CDR3 sequence reads: CASSSGREETQYF. The DNA of the CDR3 is TGTGCCAGCAGCTCTGGCAGAGAAGAGACCCAGTACTTC.

The rearrangement uses TRBV4-3 and TRBJ2-7; D is perhaps TRBD2 (7 bases). The CDR3 loop spans 17 amino acids. Looked up from germline, CDR1 is LGHNA and CDR2 is YSLEER. V was shortened by 8 bases and J by 4 bases, with 27 bases between the two germline ends. The CDR3 bases are TGCGCCAGCGAAAAGGGGGACTACCCCGACTCGGAGTACGAGCAGTACTTC. This translates into CASEKGDYPDSEYEQYF.

In its sample, this clonotype was seen many times. The gene calls are TRBV7-2 and TRBJ2-5; TRBD2 might be the D (5 bases). The CDR3 loop spans 12 amino acids. Germline assignment: CDR1 SGHTA and CDR2 FQGNSA. Trimming stripped 8 bases from V and 5 bases from J, with 12 bases between. CDR3 nucleotides: TGTGCCAGCGGCCCTTCGGGGGAGACCCAGTACTTC. This encodes CASGPSGETQYF.

In this sample, this clonotype turned up many times. The chain couples TRBV19 to TRBJ1-6; TRBD1 is a possible D gene (5 bases). The CDR3 has 16 amino acids. The V and J ends lost 4 bases and 7 bases respectively, with 17 bases between them. The germline CDR1 and CDR2 sequences are LNHDA and SQIVND (reference sequence). The DNA for the CDR3 is TGTGCCAGTAGTACCCCAGGTCGGGGACCAAATTCACCCCTCCACTTT. Amino acids: CASSTPGRGPNSPLHF.

The chain links TRBV7-9 to TRBJ1-2, with D perhaps TRBD1 (6 bases). The V end lost 7 bases, the J end lost 0 bases, and 15 bases lay between the germline ends. The CDR3 extends over 15 amino acids. The V gene's germline CDR1 is SEHNR and CDR2 FQNEAQ (reference sequence). CDR3 protein: CASIQGGGTNYGYTF. As DNA, the CDR3 is TGTGCCAGCATACAGGGTGGCGGCACTAACTATGGCTACACCTTC.

This clonotype showed up many times. J is TRBJ2-5 and V is TRBV7-2, with D possibly being TRBD2 (5 bases). The CDR3 is 15 amino acids. V was clipped by 4 bases and J by 5 bases, with 17 bases between them. The germline gives CDR1 SGHTA, CDR2 FQGNSA. CDR3 sequence: CASSSLQLGGETQYF. In nucleotides, the CDR3 is TGTGCCAGCAGCTCTCTTCAGCTCGGCGGGGAGACCCAGTACTTC.

In this sample, this clonotype turned up a few times. The genes are TRBV4-2 and TRBJ2-7; D may be TRBD1 (5 bases). There are 14 residues in the CDR3. Germline lookup yields CDR1 LGHNA and CDR2 YNFKEQ. V gave up 1 base and J gave up 4 bases, with 11 bases separating them. The CDR3 loop is CASSQALTGYEQYF. In DNA, the CDR3 is TGTGCCAGCAGCCAAGCACTAACAGGTTACGAGCAGTACTTC.

This clonotype has ten or more counts. DNA for the CDR3: TGTGCCACCAGCACCCTAGACAGGGCTGGAAACACCATATATTTT. This translates into CATSTLDRAGNTIYF. The J gene is TRBJ1-3, the V gene TRBV15, with 7 bases fitting TRBD1. Losses at the gene ends were 4 bases for V and 2 bases for J; bases not matched to a gene: 5. CDR1 is LNHNV and CDR2 is YYDKDF in the germline V gene (reference sequence). CDR3 length: 15 residues.

This chain joins TRBV6-4 and TRBJ2-1; D not certain. Germline CDR1 MRHNA, CDR2 SNTAGT. V was shortened by 2 bases and J by 10 bases, with 6 bases between the two germline ends. CDR3 length: 11 amino acids. In nucleotides, the CDR3 is TGTGCCAGCAGTGACGACACAGAGCAGTTCTTC. Its translation is CASSDDTEQFF.

This clonotype has ten or more counts. CDR3 sequence reads: CAISEMRQGDYGYTF. The CDR3, as DNA: TGTGCCATCAGTGAGATGAGACAGGGGGACTATGGCTACACCTTC. This chain uses TRBV10-3 with TRBJ1-2; the match to TRBD1 covers 9 bases. CDR3 length: 15 residues. Unmatched junction bases numbered 4, after V lost 2 bases and J lost 3 bases. Germline lookup yields CDR1 ENHRY and CDR2 SYGVKD.

There are a few counts of this clonotype. V gene TRBV5-1 combines with J gene TRBJ1-6; 9 nucleotides align to TRBD1. Looked up from germline, CDR1 is SGHRS and CDR2 is YFSETQ. Unmatched junction bases numbered 9, after V lost 1 base and J lost 1 base. This CDR3 comprises 19 residues. The CDR3 DNA sequence: TGCGCCAGCAGCTTGTTCCCCGACAGGGGGAGTTCCTATAATTCACCCCTCCACTTT. This codes for CASSLFPDRGSSYNSPLHF.

The V call is TRBV19, the J call TRBJ1-1; no clear D gene. The V end lost 7 bases, the J end lost 1 base, and 13 bases lay between the germline ends. CDR3 size: 14 residues. CDR1 and CDR2 (germline): LNHDA, SQIVND (reference sequence). The CDR3 DNA sequence: TGTGCCAGTATCGGAGGGTGGGGGAACACTGAAGCTTTCTTT. Residues: CASIGGWGNTEAFF. The whole variable domain, remainder taken from reference TRBV19 and TRBJ1-1, is DGGITQSPKYLFRKEGQNVTLSCEQNLNHDAMYWYRQDPGQGLRLIYYSQIVNDFQKGDIAEGYSVSREKKESFPLTVTSAQKNPTAFYLCASIGGWGNTEAFFGQGTRLTVV.

This clonotype turned up a few times. This sequence joins TRBV29-1 and TRBJ2-5; the match to TRBD1 covers 7 bases. The DNA end lines up better with TRBJ2-1; the J call may be wrong. This CDR3 is built from 14 residues. Germline V gene sequence: CDR1 SQVTM, CDR2 ANQGSEA. CDR3 residues: CSVDSPDRRHEQFF. DNA for the CDR3: TGCAGCGTTGATTCCCCGGACAGGCGCCATGAGCAGTTCTTC.

The chain links TRBV19 to TRBJ2-7; TRBD1 matches 9 bases. After removal of 9 bases from V and 7 bases from J, the junction contained 19 bases not matched to a gene. This CDR3 is 16 amino acids long. CDR1 LNHDA and CDR2 SQIVND come from the germline V gene (reference sequence). CDR3 region: CASSHRPGQGPREQYF. The DNA of the CDR3 is TGTGCCAGCAGTCACCGACCGGGACAGGGCCCTAGAGAGCAGTACTTC.

The chain links TRBV7-9 to TRBJ1-5, with 10 nucleotides matching TRBD1. The CDR3 loop spans 14 amino acids. Trimming at V came to 4 bases and at J to 6 bases, leaving 3 bases not matched to a gene. Germline CDR1 is SEHNR and CDR2 is FQNEAQ (reference sequence). The CDR3 bases are TGTGCCAGCAGCTCGGGACAGGGGACTCAGCCCCAGCATTTT. As protein: CASSSGQGTQPQHF.